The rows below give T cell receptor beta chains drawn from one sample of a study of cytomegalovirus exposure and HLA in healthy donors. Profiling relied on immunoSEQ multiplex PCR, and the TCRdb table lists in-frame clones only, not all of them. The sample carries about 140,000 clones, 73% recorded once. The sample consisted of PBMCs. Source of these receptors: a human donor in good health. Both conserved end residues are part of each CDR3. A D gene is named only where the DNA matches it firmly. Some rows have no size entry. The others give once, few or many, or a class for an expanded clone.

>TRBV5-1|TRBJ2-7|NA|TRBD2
TGCGCCAGCAGCTACGGACTAGCGGCCTACGAGCAGTACTTC
CASSYGLAAYEQYF
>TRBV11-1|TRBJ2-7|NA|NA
TGTGCCAGCAGCGGCCCCTTCTCCGAGCAGTACTTC
CASSGPFSEQYF
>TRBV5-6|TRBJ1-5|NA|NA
TGTGCCAGCAGCTCGCTAAGGGGGCCCCAGCATTTT
CASSSLRGPQHF
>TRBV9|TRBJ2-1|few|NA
TGTGCCAGCAGCGGGAGTTCCTACAATGAGCAGTTCTTC
CASSGSSYNEQFF
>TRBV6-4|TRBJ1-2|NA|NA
TGTGCCAGCAGCCCCAGGATGGGTAACTATGGCTACACCTTC
CASSPRMGNYGYTF
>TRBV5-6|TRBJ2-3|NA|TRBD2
TGTGCCAGCAGCTTGGAACAGCGGGGGGCCGGTACGCAGTATTTT
CASSLEQRGAGTQYF
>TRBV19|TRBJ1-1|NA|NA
TGTGCCAGTAGTATAGGGAGCGGGGCCAGGAATAAAGCTTTCTTT
CASSIGSGARNKAFF
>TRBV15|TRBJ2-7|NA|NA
TGTGCCACCTGGCCTAACGACCCCGGACTCGAGCAGTACTTC
CATWPNDPGLEQYF
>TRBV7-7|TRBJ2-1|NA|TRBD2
TGTGCTAGCAGCCCCGGGGGACTAGCGGGGGCCAATGAGCAGTTCTTC
CASSPGGLAGANEQFF
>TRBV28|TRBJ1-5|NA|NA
TGTGCCAGCAGTTTATTCCAGGGGATTCAGCCCCAGCATTTT
CASSLFQGIQPQHF
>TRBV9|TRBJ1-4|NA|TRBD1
TGTGCCAGCAGCGAGAGGGACAGGGACACTAATGAAAAACTGTTTTTT
CASSERDRDTNEKLFF
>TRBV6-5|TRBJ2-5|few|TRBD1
TGTGCCAGCAGTTGGGACAGGCAAGAGACCCAGTACTTC
CASSWDRQETQYF
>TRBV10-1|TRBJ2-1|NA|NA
TGCGCCAGCAGTGTTGGCTATGAGCAGTTCTTC
CASSVGYEQFF
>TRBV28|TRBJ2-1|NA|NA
TGTGCCAGCAAAAAACAGCTCCTTTACAATGAGCAGTTCTTC
CASKKQLLYNEQFF
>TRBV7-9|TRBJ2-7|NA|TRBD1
TGTGCCAGCAGCCGAAGGGGGACAGGAGATAACGAGCAGTACTTC
CASSRRGTGDNEQYF
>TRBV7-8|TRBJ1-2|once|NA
TGTGCCAGCAGCTTAGCTAGTGCTAACTATGGCTACACCTTC
CASSLASANYGYTF
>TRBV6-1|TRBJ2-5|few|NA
TGTGCCCTCAGGGTTTGGGGCGGGGTAGAGACCCAGTACTTC
CALRVWGGVETQYF
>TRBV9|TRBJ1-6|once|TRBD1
TGTGCCAGCAGCCAGCGACAGGGGGTATCCTATAATTCACCCCTCCACTTT
CASSQRQGVSYNSPLHF
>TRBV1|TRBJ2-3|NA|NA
TGCACCAGCTGCCCCGGACTAGCGGGCACAGATACGCAGTATTTT
CTSCPGLAGTDTQYF
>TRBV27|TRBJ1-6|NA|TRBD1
TGTGCCAGCAGTAAATTCAGGGGGTGGGAATCACCCCTCCACTTT
CASSKFRGWESPLHF
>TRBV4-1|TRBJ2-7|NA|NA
TGCGCCAGCAGCCAAGATCATACGGTGTTCGCCTACGAGCAGTACTTC
CASSQDHTVFAYEQYF
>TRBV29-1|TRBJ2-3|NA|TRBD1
TGCAGCGTTGAACCGGGACAGGGCTCAGATACGCAGTATTTT
CSVEPGQGSDTQYF
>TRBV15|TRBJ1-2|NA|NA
TGTGCCACCAGCAGAGCCCCGGACAGAGCGGACTATGGCTACACCTTC
CATSRAPDRADYGYTF
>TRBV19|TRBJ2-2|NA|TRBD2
TGTGCCAGTAGCTGGGGGGGTGCGAACACCGGGGAGCTGTTTTTT
CASSWGGANTGELFF
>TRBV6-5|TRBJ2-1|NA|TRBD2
TGTGCCAGCAGTTCCCACCTCAGCGGGGGTCCGCAGTTCTTC
CASSSHLSGGPQFF
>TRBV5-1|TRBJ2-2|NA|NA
TGCGCCAGCAGCTTGGAGGTGGGGGGCACCGGGGAGCTGTTTTTT
CASSLEVGGTGELFF
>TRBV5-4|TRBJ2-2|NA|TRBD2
TGTGCCAGCAGCTTGTCTCAGCGGGGGAACACCGGGGAGCTGTTTTTT
CASSLSQRGNTGELFF
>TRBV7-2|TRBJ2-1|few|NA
TGTGCCAGCAGCTTAGCCCCCTATCCCTCGGCCTACAATGAGCAGTTCTTC
CASSLAPYPSAYNEQFF
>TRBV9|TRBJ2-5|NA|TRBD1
TGTGCCAGCAGCTGGACAGGGGGCGCGGAGACCCAGTACTTC
CASSWTGGAETQYF
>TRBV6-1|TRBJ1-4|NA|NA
TGTGCCAGCAGTGCCCGGGGAACCAATAATGAAAAACTGTTTTTT
CASSARGTNNEKLFF
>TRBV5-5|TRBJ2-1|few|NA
TGTGCCAGCAGCTTAGCGCTCAATGAGCAGTTCTTC
CASSLALNEQFF
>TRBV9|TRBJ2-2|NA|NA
TGTGCCAGCAGCGCCTCGGCGGGGACCACCGGGGAGCTGTTTTTT
CASSASAGTTGELFF
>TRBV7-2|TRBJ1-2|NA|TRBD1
TGTGCCAGCAGCTTGGGACAGGGGCACTATGGCTACACCTTC
CASSLGQGHYGYTF
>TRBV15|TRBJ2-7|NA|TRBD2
TGTGCCACCAGCAGAGAGCTAGCGGGACACTCCGAGGGCGAGCAGTACTTC
CATSRELAGHSEGEQYF
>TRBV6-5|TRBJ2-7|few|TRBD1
TGTGCCAGCAGTCCAAGGACAGGGGCGGGAGAGCAGTACTTC
CASSPRTGAGEQYF
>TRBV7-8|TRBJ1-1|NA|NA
TGTGCCAGCAGAATGGGGCCGAACACTGAAGCTTTCTTT
CASRMGPNTEAFF
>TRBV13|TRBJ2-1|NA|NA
TGTGCCAGCAGTTCATATATAGGAACAGAATTTGACAATGAGCAGTTCTTC
CASSSYIGTEFDNEQFF
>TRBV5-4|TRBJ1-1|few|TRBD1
TGTGCCAGCAGCGCACAGGGGGCGACGACTGAAGCTTTCTTT
CASSAQGATTEAFF
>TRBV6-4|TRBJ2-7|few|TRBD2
TGTGCCAGCAGTGACTCCAGTCCCAGCGGGGGTTCGAGCTCCTACGAGCAGTACTTC
CASSDSSPSGGSSSYEQYF
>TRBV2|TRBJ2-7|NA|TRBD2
TGTGCCAGCAGTGACGTCGCGGGAGCGCCCTACGAGCAGTACTTC
CASSDVAGAPYEQYF
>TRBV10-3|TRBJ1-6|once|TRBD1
TGTGCCATCAGTGAGTCCCGGGACAGATATTCACCCCTCCACTTT
CAISESRDRYSPLHF
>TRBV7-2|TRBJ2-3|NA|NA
TGTGCCAGCAGCACGGACTGGGCCTCGCAGTATTTT
CASSTDWASQYF
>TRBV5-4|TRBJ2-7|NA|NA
TGTGCCAGCAGCTTGGATACAGGGTCCCACGAGCAGTACTTC
CASSLDTGSHEQYF
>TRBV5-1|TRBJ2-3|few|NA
TGCGCCAGCAGCTCATGGACTGACAACCCTACAGATACGCAGTATTTT
CASSSWTDNPTDTQYF
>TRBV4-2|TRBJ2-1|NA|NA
TGTGCCAGCAGCCAAGCATTTGCCGAGGGATACAATGAGCAGTTCTTC
CASSQAFAEGYNEQFF
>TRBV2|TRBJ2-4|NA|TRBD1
TGTGCCAGCAGTAGGGGGATAGGGGGCGAAAGCATTCAGTACTTC
CASSRGIGGESIQYF
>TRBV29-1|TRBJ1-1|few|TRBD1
TGCAGCGCGGCAGGGGGTCGGCGTGAAGCTTTCTTT
CSAAGGRREAFF
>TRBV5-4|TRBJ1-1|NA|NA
TGTGCCAGCAGCCGAACGGGGGGGGTTGAAGCTTTCTTT
CASSRTGGVEAFF
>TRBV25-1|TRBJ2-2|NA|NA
TGTGCCAGCAGTGCGACAGAGAACACCGGGGAGCTGTTTTTT
CASSATENTGELFF
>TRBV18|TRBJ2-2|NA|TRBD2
TGTGCCAGCTCACCACCGCTAGGACTAGCGGGAGAGAATAGCACCGGGGAGCTGTTTTTT
CASSPPLGLAGENSTGELFF
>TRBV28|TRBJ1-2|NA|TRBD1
TGTGCCAGCAGATTTACAGGGGCCCCCTATGGCTACACCTTC
CASRFTGAPYGYTF
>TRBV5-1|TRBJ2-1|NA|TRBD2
TGCGCCAGCAGCTTGGCTAGCGGGAGGTGGAATGAGCAGTTCTTC
CASSLASGRWNEQFF
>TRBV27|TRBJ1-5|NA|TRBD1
TGTGCCAGCAGTGCCCGGACAGGCTATAGCAATCAGCCCCAGCATTTT
CASSARTGYSNQPQHF
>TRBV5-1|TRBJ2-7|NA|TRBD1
TGCGCCAGCAGCTCGACAGGGGGCCTCGAGCAGTACTTC
CASSSTGGLEQYF
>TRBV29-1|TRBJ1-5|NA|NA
TGCAGCGGCAAGGACATTTATAGCAATCAGCCCCAGCATTTT
CSGKDIYSNQPQHF
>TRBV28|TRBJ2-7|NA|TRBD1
TGTGCCAGCAGTAAATGGGACAGGGGAGATGAGCAGTACTTC
CASSKWDRGDEQYF
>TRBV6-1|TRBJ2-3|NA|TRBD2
TGTGCCAGCTTACGGACTAGCGGCGGAGATACGCAGTATTTT
CASLRTSGGDTQYF
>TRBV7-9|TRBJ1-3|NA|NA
TGTGCCAGCAGCTTACGGACAGATGGAAACACCATATATTTT
CASSLRTDGNTIYF